Following are 8 T cell receptor beta chains from one sample sequenced in a study of T cells in Graves' hyperthyroidism and ophthalmopathy. It was RNA transcripts that yielded the amplified TCR beta CDR3 regions. A first-round RT-PCR of the TCR CDR3 used the HTBI primer set. TCRdb reanalysed the multiplex PCR reads using MiXCR and keeps one entry per CDR3 protein. The sample contains approximately 210,000 distinct CDR3 sequences, roughly 18% of which appear only once. Sample: blood. These receptor sequences come from a man aged 45-65 years with Graves' hyperthyroidism.

The V call is TRBV10-1, the J call TRBJ2-1; tentatively, D is TRBD1 or TRBD2 (5 bases each). V lost 2 bases to trimming and J lost 15 bases, with 11 bases between them. Germline CDR1 and CDR2: WNHNN and SYGVQD (reference sequence). The CDR3 totals 11 residues. The CDR3 DNA is TGCGCCAGCAGTGAGGACAGCGGCGGGTTCTTC. Translated, it gives CASSEDSGGFF.

This clonotype came up a few times. This chain connects TRBV10-3 to TRBJ1-1; D gene unclear. V lost 7 bases to trimming and J lost 6 bases, with 9 bases between them. CDR1 and CDR2 (germline): ENHRY, SYGVKD. CDR3 length: 11 amino acids. CDR3: CAITLRAEAFF. The CDR3 coding sequence is TGTGCCATCACTCTAAGAGCTGAAGCTTTCTTT.

This clonotype was picked up a small number of times. The gene calls are TRBV12-3 or TRBV12-4 and TRBJ1-2, with D perhaps matching TRBD1 (6 bases). V lost 3 bases to trimming and J lost 7 bases, with 12 bases between them. The CDR3 has 13 residues. CDR3 sequence: CASSFVRGRGYTF. The CDR3 DNA sequence: TGTGCCAGCAGTTTCGTCAGGGGACGTGGCTACACCTTC.

This clonotype was found many times. The chain joins TRBV28 to TRBJ2-7; 9 bases line up with TRBD1. The CDR3 is 16 amino acids. Germline V gene data show CDR1 as MDHEN and CDR2 as SYDVKM. With 3 bases clipped from V and 5 bases from J, the junction kept 11 bases outside the gene matches. This CDR3 reads CASSFMGRTGVDEQYF. CDR3 in DNA: TGTGCCAGCAGTTTCATGGGGCGGACAGGGGTCGACGAGCAGTACTTC.

This clonotype has ten or more counts. The V and J genes are TRBV11-2 and TRBJ2-3; D is unclear. V lost 5 bases and J 3 bases, leaving 6 bases between the germline ends. The germline V gene encodes CDR1 SGHAT and CDR2 FQNNGV. The length of the CDR3 is 12 residues. In DNA form, the CDR3 reads TGTGCCAGCAGCGCGCTGACAGATACGCAGTATTTT. It encodes CASSALTDTQYF.

This sequence joins TRBV20-1 and TRBJ1-2; D uncertain. The V and J ends lost 5 bases and 0 bases respectively, with 1 base between them. The CDR3 consists of 10 residues. Germline loops: CDR1 DFQATT, CDR2 SNEGSKA (reference sequence). CDR3 coding DNA: TGCAGTGCTCCTAACTATGGCTACACCTTC. Residues: CSAPNYGYTF.

Worth noting for this clonotype: Possible read error: a much larger clone is one base away. V gene TRBV20-1 combines with J gene TRBJ1-1, with D maybe TRBD1 (5 bases). The CDR3 extends over 13 amino acids. V was pared by 1 base and J by 6 bases, with 12 bases between. CDR1 DFQATT and CDR2 SNEGSKA come from the germline V gene (reference sequence). In DNA form, the CDR3 reads TGCAGTGCTAGAGCCCCAGGGAGCGCTGAAGCTTTCTTT. This codes for CSARAPGSAEAFF.

The genes are TRBV5-5 and TRBJ2-2; D is possibly TRBD2 (6 bases). V gave up 4 bases and J gave up 5 bases, with 9 bases separating them. The CDR3 runs 13 residues. CDR1 and CDR2 from the germline V gene are SGHKS and YYEKEE (reference sequence). Written as DNA, the CDR3 is TGTGCCAGCAGCACTCGGGAGACCGGGGAGCTGTTTTTT. Translation gives CASSTRETGELFF.